These T cell receptor beta chains were read from a single sample in a study of T cell responses to AZD1222 COVID-19 vaccine. Measured with immunoSEQ multiplex PCR; TCRdb has only the in-frame clones, and not every one. The data contain over 100,000 clones, about 80% of them singletons. Material: peripheral blood, obtained on day 0 of AZD1222 vaccination. These receptors were taken from an adult in good health. The CDR3 runs from the conserved cysteine through the conserved F or W. The D gene is left open where the match is weak. Size is omitted from some rows. Given values are once, few, many or a class for expanded clones.

v_call: TRBV6-5; clone_size: NA; d_call: TRBD1; j_call: TRBJ1-2; cdr3_nt: TGTGCCAGCAGCCGGGACAGGGGGTTTTTCTATGGCTACACCTTC; cdr3_aa: CASSRDRGFFYGYTF
v_call: TRBV7-2; clone_size: NA; d_call: NA; j_call: TRBJ2-6; cdr3_nt: TGTGCCAGCAGCCCCGTGGGGCGGAACTCTGGGGCCAACGTCCTGACTTTC; cdr3_aa: CASSPVGRNSGANVLTF
v_call: TRBV7-2; clone_size: NA; d_call: NA; j_call: TRBJ2-1; cdr3_nt: TGTGCCAGCAGCTTACAGGGTAGCGTTTACAATGAGCAGTTCTTC; cdr3_aa: CASSLQGSVYNEQFF
v_call: TRBV28; clone_size: once; d_call: NA; j_call: TRBJ2-7; cdr3_nt: TGTGCCAGCACTTCTGACAGACTTACCTACGAGCAGTACTTC; cdr3_aa: CASTSDRLTYEQYF
v_call: TRBV28; clone_size: NA; d_call: NA; j_call: TRBJ1-1; cdr3_nt: TGTGCCAGCACGAAGGGCTACACTGAAGCTTTCTTT; cdr3_aa: CASTKGYTEAFF
v_call: TRBV2; clone_size: NA; d_call: TRBD1; j_call: TRBJ1-5; cdr3_nt: TGTGCCAGCGACAGGGGGCACAATCAGCCCCAGCATTTT; cdr3_aa: CASDRGHNQPQHF
v_call: TRBV5-1; clone_size: NA; d_call: NA; j_call: TRBJ1-2; cdr3_nt: TGCGCCAGCAGCTTGGCCTCAGGGGAAGGCTACACCTTC; cdr3_aa: CASSLASGEGYTF
v_call: TRBV3-1/TRBV3-2; clone_size: NA; d_call: TRBD1; j_call: TRBJ2-3; cdr3_nt: TGTGCCAGCACGAGGACAGGGGGAACAGATACGCAGTATTTT; cdr3_aa: CASTRTGGTDTQYF
v_call: TRBV2; clone_size: NA; d_call: TRBD2; j_call: TRBJ2-3; cdr3_nt: TGTGCCAGCCAACGACTAGCACAAGGCACAGATACGCAGTATTTT; cdr3_aa: CASQRLAQGTDTQYF
v_call: TRBV5-1; clone_size: NA; d_call: NA; j_call: TRBJ2-7; cdr3_nt: TGCGCCAGCAGCTTGACCGCTAACTACGAGCAGTACTTC; cdr3_aa: CASSLTANYEQYF
v_call: TRBV19; clone_size: NA; d_call: TRBD1; j_call: TRBJ1-5; cdr3_nt: TGTGCCAGTAGGGGGGACAGGGGGAACGGCAATCAGCCCCAGCATTTT; cdr3_aa: CASRGDRGNGNQPQHF
v_call: TRBV6-5; clone_size: once; d_call: TRBD2; j_call: TRBJ2-7; cdr3_nt: TGTGCCAGCAGTTACGGTAGCGGGACCGCCTACGAGCAGTACTTC; cdr3_aa: CASSYGSGTAYEQYF
v_call: TRBV27; clone_size: NA; d_call: NA; j_call: TRBJ1-6; cdr3_nt: TGTGCCAGCAGTACCGCAGGGTCCCATAATTCACCCCTCCACTTT; cdr3_aa: CASSTAGSHNSPLHF
v_call: TRBV7-2; clone_size: NA; d_call: NA; j_call: TRBJ2-7; cdr3_nt: TGTGCCAGCAGCCCTGGTCCGCAGAGCTCCTACGAGCAGTACTTC; cdr3_aa: CASSPGPQSSYEQYF
v_call: TRBV23-1; clone_size: once; d_call: NA; j_call: TRBJ2-1; cdr3_nt: TGCGCCAGCAGTCAATCGGTCAGGGTTCTTGAGCAGTTCTTC; cdr3_aa: CASSQSVRVLEQFF
v_call: TRBV6-5; clone_size: NA; d_call: NA; j_call: TRBJ2-7; cdr3_nt: TGTGCCAGCGTACCCAGCGGGTCCTACGAGCAGTACTTC; cdr3_aa: CASVPSGSYEQYF
v_call: TRBV14; clone_size: NA; d_call: NA; j_call: TRBJ2-1; cdr3_nt: TGTGCCAGCAGCCAGGGCTCCTACAATGAGCAGTTCTTC; cdr3_aa: CASSQGSYNEQFF
v_call: TRBV29-1; clone_size: NA; d_call: NA; j_call: TRBJ2-7; cdr3_nt: TGCAGCGTTGGGGCACAAGCCTACGAGCAGTACTTC; cdr3_aa: CSVGAQAYEQYF
v_call: TRBV19; clone_size: NA; d_call: TRBD2; j_call: TRBJ2-5; cdr3_nt: TGTGCCAGTAGTATTGGCGGGAGCGCAGAGACCCAGTACTTC; cdr3_aa: CASSIGGSAETQYF
v_call: TRBV7-8; clone_size: NA; d_call: TRBD1; j_call: TRBJ1-1; cdr3_nt: TGTGCCAGCAGCGGTGGGACAGGGACTTTGAACACTGAAGCTTTCTTT; cdr3_aa: CASSGGTGTLNTEAFF
v_call: TRBV6-1; clone_size: NA; d_call: NA; j_call: TRBJ1-2; cdr3_nt: TGTGCCAGCAGTGAAGCGCCGGGACAAAGCTATGGCTACACCTTC; cdr3_aa: CASSEAPGQSYGYTF
v_call: TRBV5-6; clone_size: NA; d_call: TRBD2; j_call: TRBJ2-3; cdr3_nt: TGTGCCAGCAGCTTGGGCGGGAGGGAAGATACGCAGTATTTT; cdr3_aa: CASSLGGREDTQYF
v_call: TRBV6-5; clone_size: NA; d_call: NA; j_call: TRBJ1-1; cdr3_nt: TGTGCCAGCAGTACTGGGACTGTCGGCACTGAAGCTTTCTTT; cdr3_aa: CASSTGTVGTEAFF
v_call: TRBV28; clone_size: NA; d_call: NA; j_call: TRBJ1-5; cdr3_nt: TGTGCCAGCAGTTTTGAGACCCCAGGGCCCCAGCATTTT; cdr3_aa: CASSFETPGPQHF
v_call: TRBV5-1; clone_size: NA; d_call: NA; j_call: TRBJ1-2; cdr3_nt: TGCGCCAGCAGCTTCTCAAACTATGGCTACACCTTC; cdr3_aa: CASSFSNYGYTF
v_call: TRBV15; clone_size: NA; d_call: NA; j_call: TRBJ2-7; cdr3_nt: TGTGCCACCAGCAGAGATCGGACTCGCCTCCACGAGCAGTACTTC; cdr3_aa: CATSRDRTRLHEQYF
v_call: TRBV4-1; clone_size: NA; d_call: NA; j_call: TRBJ2-7; cdr3_nt: TGCGCCAGCAGCCCCCGGGACGCCGGCTCCTACGAGCAGTACTTC; cdr3_aa: CASSPRDAGSYEQYF
v_call: TRBV6-5; clone_size: NA; d_call: NA; j_call: TRBJ2-7; cdr3_nt: TGTGCCAGCACCCCCCCGCAGGCAGGAGGTAGCGAGCAGTACTTC; cdr3_aa: CASTPPQAGGSEQYF
v_call: TRBV28; clone_size: NA; d_call: TRBD2; j_call: TRBJ2-3; cdr3_nt: TGTGCCAGCACAACAGCGGGGACTCCAGATACGCAGTATTTT; cdr3_aa: CASTTAGTPDTQYF
v_call: TRBV4-3; clone_size: NA; d_call: NA; j_call: TRBJ1-2; cdr3_nt: TGCGCCAGCAGCCGAGCACAGTATTACGGCTACACCTTC; cdr3_aa: CASSRAQYYGYTF
v_call: TRBV28; clone_size: NA; d_call: NA; j_call: TRBJ1-5; cdr3_nt: TGTGCCAGCAGTCCGCAGACAGACTATCAGCCCCAGCATTTT; cdr3_aa: CASSPQTDYQPQHF
v_call: TRBV10-3; clone_size: NA; d_call: TRBD2; j_call: TRBJ2-7; cdr3_nt: TGTGCCATCAAGTCAGGAAGCGGGGGAACCCTCTACGAGCAGTACTTC; cdr3_aa: CAIKSGSGGTLYEQYF
v_call: TRBV5-1; clone_size: NA; d_call: NA; j_call: TRBJ2-1; cdr3_nt: TGCGCCAGCAGCCGACAGTCGGATGAGCAGTTCTTC; cdr3_aa: CASSRQSDEQFF
v_call: TRBV6-1; clone_size: few; d_call: NA; j_call: TRBJ2-7; cdr3_nt: TGTGCCAGCAGTGAAGCCGACAGGACCTACGAGCAGTACTTC; cdr3_aa: CASSEADRTYEQYF
v_call: TRBV19; clone_size: NA; d_call: NA; j_call: TRBJ1-2; cdr3_nt: TGTGCCAGTAGTATAGAAACCCAGGTCGTGATGGGCTACACCTTC; cdr3_aa: CASSIETQVVMGYTF
v_call: TRBV6-5; clone_size: NA; d_call: TRBD1; j_call: TRBJ1-5; cdr3_nt: TGTGCCAGCAGTTGGGCGACAGGGCAGCCCCAGCATTTT; cdr3_aa: CASSWATGQPQHF
v_call: TRBV7-9; clone_size: NA; d_call: NA; j_call: TRBJ1-3; cdr3_nt: TGTGCCAGCAGCGAAGGAGTCGGAAACACCATATATTTT; cdr3_aa: CASSEGVGNTIYF
v_call: TRBV9; clone_size: once; d_call: NA; j_call: TRBJ2-3; cdr3_nt: TGTGCCAGCAGCGTAGCTCTGGAGAGCACAGATACGCAGTATTTT; cdr3_aa: CASSVALESTDTQYF
v_call: TRBV7-2; clone_size: NA; d_call: TRBD2; j_call: TRBJ2-7; cdr3_nt: TGTGCCAGCAGCTTAGGGACTAGCGGGAGCGGGTCCTACGAGCAGTACTTC; cdr3_aa: CASSLGTSGSGSYEQYF
v_call: TRBV27; clone_size: NA; d_call: NA; j_call: TRBJ2-7; cdr3_nt: TGTGCCAGCAGTTTACGCGGGGACGGCTACGAGCAGTACTTC; cdr3_aa: CASSLRGDGYEQYF